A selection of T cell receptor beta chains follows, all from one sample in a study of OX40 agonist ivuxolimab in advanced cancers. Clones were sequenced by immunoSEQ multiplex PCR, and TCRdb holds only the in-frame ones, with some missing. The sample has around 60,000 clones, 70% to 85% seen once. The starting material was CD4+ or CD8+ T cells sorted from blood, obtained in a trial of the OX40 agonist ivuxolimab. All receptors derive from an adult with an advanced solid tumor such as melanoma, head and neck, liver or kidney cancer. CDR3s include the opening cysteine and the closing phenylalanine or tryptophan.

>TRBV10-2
CASSRDGGSYEQYF
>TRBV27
CASSLLGDPSTDTQYF
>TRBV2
CASSGGTGNNQPQHF
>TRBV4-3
CASSQGTGTGQPQHF
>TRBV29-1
CSVDRGEVTDTQYF
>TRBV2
CASSEKSSGANVLTF
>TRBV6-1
CASSESWGAKNIQYF
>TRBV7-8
CASSSNTGAFNQPQHF
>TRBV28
CASSSPPSAVETQYF
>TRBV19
CASSRRTVSSYNSPLHF
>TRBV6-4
CASSDTGGANEQFF
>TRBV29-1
CSVEGGGYGYTF
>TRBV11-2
CASSSGTKGQGDTQYF
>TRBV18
CASSPEQFAYGYTF
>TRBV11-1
CASSEGTSRETQYF
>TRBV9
CASSVVPGNTIYF
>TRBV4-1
CASSQDGGGGSRSRYTF
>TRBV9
CASSLPGLAGPHNEQFF
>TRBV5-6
CASSLVGEGTDTQYF
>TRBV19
CASSVGGTAEQYF
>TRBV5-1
CASSLGVSYEQYF
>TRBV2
CASNPNTSGANVLTF
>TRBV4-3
CASSHTGDYYGYTF
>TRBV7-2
CASSSQGRGTGEQYF